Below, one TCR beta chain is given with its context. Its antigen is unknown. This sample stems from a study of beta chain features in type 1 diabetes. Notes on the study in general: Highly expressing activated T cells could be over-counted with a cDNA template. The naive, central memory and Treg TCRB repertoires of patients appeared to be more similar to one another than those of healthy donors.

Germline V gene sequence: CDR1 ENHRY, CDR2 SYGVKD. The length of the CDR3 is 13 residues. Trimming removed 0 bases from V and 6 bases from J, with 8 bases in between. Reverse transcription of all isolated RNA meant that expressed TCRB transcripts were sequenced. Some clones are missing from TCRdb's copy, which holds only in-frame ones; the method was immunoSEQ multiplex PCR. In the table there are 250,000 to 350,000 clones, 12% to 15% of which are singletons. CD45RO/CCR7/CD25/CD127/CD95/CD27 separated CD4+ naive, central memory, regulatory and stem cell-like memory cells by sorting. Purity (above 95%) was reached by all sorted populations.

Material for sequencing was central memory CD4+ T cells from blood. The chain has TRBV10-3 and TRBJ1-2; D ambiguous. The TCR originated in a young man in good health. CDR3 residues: CAISESTRDGYTF. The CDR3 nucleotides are TGTGCCATCAGTGAGTCGACTCGGGATGGCTACACCTTC.